The entry that follows covers one TCR beta chain sequence. The antigen is not known. These data are taken from a study of radiation and T cells in renal cell carcinoma. The data were produced by immunoSEQ multiplex PCR, yet TCRdb's version contains in-frame clones alone and is incomplete. The table includes about 150,000 clones, about 88% detected once. Regarding the study as a whole: Top tumor clonotypes rose in blood 2 weeks post-radiation, then contracted.

Germline V gives CDR1 SGHNT, CDR2 YYREEE (reference sequence). The CDR3 extends over 16 amino acids. The V and J ends lost 6 bases and 3 bases respectively, with 21 bases between them. Time point here: baseline pretreatment blood. The treatment here: 15 Gy SBRT to primary tumor, nephrectomy 4 weeks later. V gene TRBV5-4 combines with J gene TRBJ2-5; tentatively, D is TRBD1 (9 bases). This specimen consisted of blood, obtained from a patient whose treatment included radiotherapy and nephrectomy. The clonotype originates from a woman in her 70s with renal cell carcinoma. The CDR3 coding sequence is TGTGCCAGCACCGGGGGGGGACAGGGTAAAGAAGAGACCCAGTACTTC. It codes for CASTGGGQGKEETQYF.